Below are 9 T cell receptor beta chains sequenced from a single sample in a study of graft-versus-host responses after intestinal transplantation. The antigens of these receptors remain unknown. This table comes from immunoSEQ multiplex PCR, and its TCRdb copy is limited to in-frame clones, with some not included. The profile shows around 67,000 clones, around 87% of them singletons. The source was unstimulated CD8+ T cells sorted from spleen or lymph node cells, collected before transplant. These receptor sequences come from a human donor who was the organ donor for an intestinal transplant.

Comment on this clone: This specimen includes other DNA sequences encoding the same CDR3. The chain links TRBV4-2 to TRBJ1-1; D is uncertain. The CDR3 is 13 residues long. Trimming removed 3 bases at V and 1 base at J, with 6 bases between. Per germline, CDR1 LGHNA and CDR2 YNFKEQ. CDR3 coding DNA: TGTGCCAGCAGCCAGGGCGCGAACACTGAAGCTTTCTTT. This codes for CASSQGANTEAFF.

This chain uses TRBV6-6 with TRBJ2-3, with D possibly being TRBD2 (5 bases). The germline V gene encodes CDR1 MNHNY and CDR2 SVGAGI (reference sequence). CDR3 length: 15 amino acids. V was trimmed by 6 bases and J by 0 bases, leaving 13 bases between them. The CDR3 nucleotides are TGTGCCAGCAGCAATACTAGGGTTAGCACAGATACGCAGTATTTT. Its translation is CASSNTRVSTDTQYF.

The chain links TRBV7-9 to TRBJ1-5, with TRBD1 as a possible D gene (6 bases). The germline V gene encodes CDR1 SEHNR and CDR2 FQNEAQ (reference sequence). Trimming cost V 5 bases and J 4 bases, with 12 bases left between them. The CDR3 sequence is 14 residues long. The CDR3 coding sequence is TGTGCCAGCAGCCTCGGACAGAATAATCAGCCCCAGCATTTT. Protein product: CASSLGQNNQPQHF.

The CDR3 protein is CAWNGQANTEAFF. Here the CDR3 DNA reads TGTGCCTGGAATGGACAGGCGAACACTGAAGCTTTCTTT. The V call is TRBV30, the J call TRBJ1-1; 7 nucleotides agree with TRBD1. Germline CDR1 and CDR2: GTSNPN and SVGIG (reference sequence). The CDR3 runs 13 residues. The trim removed 4 bases at V and 1 base at J, leaving 3 bases unmatched.

As DNA, the CDR3 is TGTGCTAGTGGTGCAGGACAAAGTCGGGCCAACGTCCTGACTTTC. Protein: CASGAGQSRANVLTF. The rearrangement joins TRBV12-5 to TRBJ2-6, with D possibly TRBD1 on 5 matching bases. Germline-derived CDR1 and CDR2 are LGHNT and FRNRAP. This CDR3 region has 15 residues. Trimming took 5 bases from V and 5 from J, leaving 13 bases between them.

The chain employs TRBV7-9 and TRBJ2-2, with 8 positions matching TRBD2. The CDR3 contains 15 residues. The germline V gene has CDR1 SEHNR and CDR2 FQNEAQ (reference sequence). J was trimmed by 0 bases and V by 4 bases; bases with no gene match: 1. The CDR3 DNA sequence: TGTGCCAGCAGCTCGGGACTAGCGAACACCGGGGAGCTGTTTTTT. Amino acids: CASSSGLANTGELFF.

The rearrangement joins TRBV4-2 to TRBJ2-2; a weak D match, TRBD1 (5 bases). The germline CDR1 and CDR2 sequences are LGHNA and YNFKEQ. Trimming shortened V by 0 bases and J by 4 bases, and 12 bases separated the two germline ends. This CDR3 has 16 amino acids. The CDR3 loop is CASSQDLEGATGELFF. For the CDR3, the DNA is TGTGCCAGCAGCCAAGACCTAGAAGGGGCCACCGGGGAGCTGTTTTTT.

Only one count was recorded for this clone. In DNA form, the CDR3 reads TGTGCCAGCAGTGAGTGGGCTGAGGAGACCCAGTACTTC. It codes for CASSEWAEETQYF. This chain connects TRBV2 to TRBJ2-5, with D uncertain. Trimming left V 3 bases short and J 5 bases short, with 10 bases between. Germline CDR1 SNHLY, CDR2 FYNNEI. The CDR3 extends over 13 amino acids.

The chain joins TRBV4-3 to TRBJ1-2, with 7 nucleotides matching TRBD1. V lost 4 bases and J lost 1; bases outside the gene matches: 3. CDR3 length: 14 residues. Germline lookup yields CDR1 LGHNA and CDR2 YSLEER. In nucleotides, the CDR3 is TGCGCCAGCAGCCCACACAGGGGTAACTATGGCTACACCTTC. This sequence encodes CASSPHRGNYGYTF.